This T cell receptor beta chain appears in the sequencing data of a study of blood T cell repertoires in COVID-19 (dated by TCRdb to the early 2020s). Concerning the study at large: Samples covering the acute and convalescent phases of COVID-19 were provided by collaborators in the United States, Italy and Spain. The material from the prospective study consisted of cDNA or gDNA derived from T cells, B-cell-depleted T cells, or PBMCs. Deeply sampled blood TCRbeta repertoires from subjects exposed to, actively infected with, or recovered from COVID-19 were included in the dataset. The repertoires were released in a freely available public database meant as a resource for research on the immune response to SARS-CoV-2. Samples were obtained from the ongoing ImmuneRACE study (first 160 participants) and from 1,254 subjects provided by 6 global collaborators. A de-identified subject ID, COVID-19 status, age in years and sex were almost always included in the sample metadata. Where HLA class I and class II types were available, the types were taken from metadata supplied by the sample provider, not from assay-based typing.

The CDR3 contains 16 residues, cysteine and phenylalanine counted. Solely the CDR3 DNA is kept, with 48 bases framed from the first base. CDR1 LGHNA and CDR2 YNFKEQ are derived from the germline V gene. Trimming takes 2 bases off V and 6 bases off J; junction bases not matched to a gene: 8. Participants in the prospective study were enrolled through a virtual design, were aged roughly 18 to 90 years, and lived in roughly 25 United States geographic areas. In the prospective study, participants were assigned to cohorts based on the clinical history participants reported in a screening survey and a study questionnaire. Recovered participants in ImmuneRACE Cohort 3 were defined by two consecutive negative NP/OP PCR tests, clearance by a healthcare professional, or resolution of symptoms. Each participant in the prospective study had whole blood, serum and a nasopharyngeal or oropharyngeal swab collected by mobile phlebotomists. Additional blood draws and questionnaires over an approximately 2-month period could optionally be provided by prospective study participants. Blood samples from the prospective study were shipped frozen or at room temperature prior to DNA extraction.

Overall results and qualifications from the work: The quantity of clinical and demographic metadata differed by source and by participant and was supplied without curation.

The immunoSEQ Assay, a bias-controlled multiplex PCR, was used to amplify TCRbeta CDR3 regions from genomic DNA. In the original analysis: Nucleated cell counts per sample were estimated from amplification of reference gene primers within the assay. To quantify the absolute abundance of each unique TCRbeta CDR3 rearrangement, sequence reads were collapsed and filtered. Productive Simpson clonality was computed per sample as the square root of Simpson's diversity index over productive rearrangements. The table was pulled from immuneACCESS by TCRdb, which kept in-frame rearrangements only. Such tables lose some clones; where checked, under half of the loss comes from unresolved V genes, and the rest has no known cause. Clone size and V and J calls were adopted from that table, with D and trimming inferred from the DNA. The sample table records over 250,000 clones; over 80% of these occur just once. Around 10% of the sample goes to the ten largest clones.

As for this clone: The antigen it binds to is not known. Base qualities were left out, and no much larger clone turns up one base away.

Rearrangement joined TRBV4-2 to TRBJ1-4; TRBD1 lines up with 8 middle nucleotides. Sequenced material: PBMCs or T cells enriched from blood (not recorded which). This clonotype was sampled from a woman aged 18-30 years who had recovered from COVID-19. The DNA sequence follows: TGTGCCAGCAGCCAAACCCCCGGGACAGGAGATGAAAAACTGTTTTTT. It translates to CASSQTPGTGDEKLFF.